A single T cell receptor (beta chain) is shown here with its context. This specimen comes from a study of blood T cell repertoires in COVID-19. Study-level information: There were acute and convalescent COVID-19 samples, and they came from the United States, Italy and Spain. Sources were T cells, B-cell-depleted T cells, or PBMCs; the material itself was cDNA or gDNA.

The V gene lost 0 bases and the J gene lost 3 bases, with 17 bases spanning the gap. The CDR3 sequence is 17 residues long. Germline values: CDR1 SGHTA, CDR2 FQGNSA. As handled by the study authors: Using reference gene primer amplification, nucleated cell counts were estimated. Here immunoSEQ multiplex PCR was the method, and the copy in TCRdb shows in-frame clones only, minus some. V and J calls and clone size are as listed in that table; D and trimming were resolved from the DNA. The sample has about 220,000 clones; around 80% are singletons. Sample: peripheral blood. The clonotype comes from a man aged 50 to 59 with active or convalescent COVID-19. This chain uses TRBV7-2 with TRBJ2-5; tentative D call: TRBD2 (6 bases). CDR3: CASSLAFAGGSEETQYF. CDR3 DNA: TGTGCCAGCAGCTTAGCCTTTGCCGGAGGGTCCGAAGAGACCCAGTACTTC.